The clone carrying this T cell receptor beta chain came up a few times. Its target is not known. V was cut by 5 bases and J by 3 bases, with 17 bases left in between. Germline V gene sequence: CDR1 SGHTA, CDR2 FQGNSA. The CDR3 loop spans 17 amino acids. TRB rearrangements spanning V, D and J were amplified using mixed TRB-A/B primers. TCRdb reanalysed the multiplex PCR reads using MiXCR and keeps one entry per CDR3 protein. The table records 13,000 or so distinct CDR3 sequences, less than 30% of them present only once. This sample stems from a study of T cell repertoires in aging, cancer and after chemotherapy. In the study overall: The whole study produced a dataset of several million TCR reads.

Peripheral blood genomic DNA, not sorted cells or RNA, was the template. Study-level findings and limits: The repertoire data cannot show anything about immunological memory following chemotherapy. Across the chemotherapy interval, each cancer cohort showed higher median generation probability, suggesting thymic rebound.

The specimen sequenced was blood. This receptor was obtained from a human donor in good health. The gene calls are TRBV7-2 and TRBJ1-6; tentative D call: TRBD1 (6 bases). CDR3 DNA sequence: TGTGCCAGCAGCCTCCTCCCAGGGGAAAGCTATAATTCACCCCTCCACTTT. This gives the protein CASSLLPGESYNSPLHF.